This T cell receptor (beta chain) is from a study of shared clonotypes between healthy human individuals. About the research overall: A donor's plate count was three for CD4 naive and three for CD4 memory; CD8 naive had two and CD8 memory one.

The protocol was immunoSEQ multiplex PCR, while the TCRdb copy is restricted to in-frame clones and leaves out a portion. This sample yields about 2 million clones, of which about 95% are seen a single time; approximately 1.2% belongs to the top ten. On this clone: The target antigen is unknown.

Naive-designated CD8 cells lacked CD45RO, were positively enriched for CCR7, and omitted terminally differentiated effector memory CD45RA+ cells. The study's findings and limits: Naive CD4 clonotype sharing across four donors was 4.5% to 6%. A reduction in generation probabilities was seen for non-shared clonotypes relative to those shared by all four donors.

The CDR3 has 17 residues. CDR1 is SGHDT and CDR2 is YYEEEE in the germline V gene. The germline V and J ends were trimmed by 3 bases and 5 bases, with 23 bases remaining between them. Sequencing was carried out using naive CD8+ T cells sorted from blood. The TCR sequence derives from a man between 18 and 35 years old in good health. This chain uses TRBV5-6 with TRBJ2-5, with D perhaps TRBD1 or TRBD2 (6 bases each). CDR3 DNA: TGTGCCAGCAGCTCCTGGACAGCGGGTATTTTGGTGGAGACCCAGTACTTC. Amino acids: CASSSWTAGILVETQYF.